The 25 T cell receptor beta chains below were found in one sample sequenced in a study of blood T cell repertoires in COVID-19. The table came from immunoSEQ multiplex PCR; TCRdb's copy has only in-frame clones and leaves some out. This repertoire shows some 320,000 clones, roughly 91% found once; its top ten account for around 10%. Input material: peripheral blood. Source of these receptors: a woman between 25 and 40 years old with COVID-19, enrolled during active disease.

The sample holds one count of this clone. V and J are TRBV7-9 and TRBJ2-1, with D perhaps matching TRBD2 (7 bases). In germline, CDR1 is SEHNR, CDR2 FQNEAQ (reference sequence). Trimming removed 6 bases from V and 0 bases from J, with 18 bases in between. The CDR3 extends over 17 amino acids. The CDR3 DNA is TGTGCCAGCAGGCGTACGGGGGGCAGAAGCTCCTACAATGAGCAGTTCTTC. It translates to CASRRTGGRSSYNEQFF.

The V gene is TRBV4-2, the J gene TRBJ2-1; 10 nucleotides align to TRBD2. The germline V gene encodes CDR1 LGHNA and CDR2 YNFKEQ. J gave up 7 bases and V 1 base, and 7 bases lay outside the gene matches. There are 16 residues in the CDR3. CDR3 nucleotides: TGTGCCAGCAGCCAAGGTCCAGCGGGGGGGCTGAATGAGCAGTTCTTC. Translated: CASSQGPAGGLNEQFF.

The V call is TRBV29-1, the J call TRBJ2-7; 8 positions match TRBD2. The germline gives CDR1 SQVTM, CDR2 ANQGSEA. The V gene end was trimmed by 7 bases and the J gene end by 0 bases; junction bases not matched to a gene: 14. This CDR3 spans 16 amino acids. The CDR3 coding sequence is TGCAGCGCCGATGGACATAGCGGGGCCGTCTCCTACGAGCAGTACTTC. It yields the protein CSADGHSGAVSYEQYF.

The gene calls are TRBV27 and TRBJ2-2; D call uncertain. Germline V gene sequence: CDR1 MNHEY, CDR2 SMNVEV (reference sequence). V lost 3 bases, J lost 6 bases, and 5 bases lay in between. The CDR3 consists of 12 residues. The CDR3 bases are TGTGCCAGCAGTTTCGGGTCCGGGGAGCTGTTTTTT. It yields the protein CASSFGSGELFF.

This clone was recorded once. This chain uses TRBV28 with TRBJ1-1; D remains unclear. Germline V lookup: CDR1 MDHEN, CDR2 SYDVKM. The CDR3 is 14 amino acids. V was trimmed by 3 bases and J by 1 base, leaving 9 bases between them. The CDR3 spells CASSFWAGNTEAFF. CDR3 DNA sequence: TGTGCCAGCAGTTTTTGGGCAGGGAACACTGAAGCTTTCTTT.

The CDR3 nucleotides read TGTGCCAGTAGTGGAGCCGGGAGCCTTTCCTACGAGCAGTACTTC. Translated: CASSGAGSLSYEQYF. The V and J genes are TRBV19 and TRBJ2-7, with D perhaps matching TRBD2 (6 bases). Germline CDR1 reads LNHDA; CDR2 reads SQIVND (reference sequence). The CDR3 totals 15 residues. Between the trimmed V and J ends, which lost 5 bases and 1 base, there was a span of 15 bases.

The chain is built from TRBV9 and TRBJ2-7; TRBD1 matches at 8 bases. The CDR3 loop spans 14 amino acids. Germline loops: CDR1 SGDLS, CDR2 YYNGEE. Trimming cost V 4 bases and J 4 bases; bases outside gene matches: 7. CDR3 protein: CASSLGQGLYEQYF. For the CDR3, the DNA is TGTGCCAGCAGCCTCGGACAGGGATTGTACGAGCAGTACTTC.

Here the CDR3 DNA reads TGTGCCAGCAGCTTAGGGGATCTCCGGGGGGAGCAGTTCTTC. Its protein is CASSLGDLRGEQFF. This chain connects TRBV7-8 to TRBJ2-1; the D gene is possibly TRBD2 (6 bases). V was trimmed by 1 base and J by 10 bases, leaving 14 bases between them. This CDR3 is 14 amino acids long. The germline V gene encodes CDR1 SGHVS and CDR2 FQNEAQ.

The J gene is TRBJ1-1, the V gene TRBV29-1, with 10 bases fitting TRBD1. CDR1 is SQVTM and CDR2 is ANQGSEA in the germline V gene. CDR3 length: 20 residues. V was pared by 6 bases and J by 3 bases, with 25 bases of the junction left unmatched. The CDR3 loop reads CSVLPWGGTGAFSVDTEAFF. CDR3 DNA: TGCAGCGTACTACCTTGGGGCGGGACAGGGGCGTTTTCGGTGGACACTGAAGCTTTCTTT.

The V gene is TRBV6-2 or TRBV6-3, the J gene TRBJ1-2; TRBD1 is a possible D gene (5 bases). The germline CDR1 and CDR2 sequences are MNHEY and SVGEGT. This CDR3 is 15 amino acids long. V was clipped by 5 bases and J by 2 bases, with 15 bases between them. CDR3 region: CASSIAGRENYGYTF. CDR3 sequence (DNA): TGTGCCAGCAGTATCGCGGGACGGGAGAACTATGGCTACACCTTC.

The chain joins TRBV28 to TRBJ2-1; 12 bases match TRBD2. Unmatched junction bases numbered 6, after V lost 6 bases and J lost 6 bases. This CDR3 region has 15 residues. The germline V gene has CDR1 MDHEN and CDR2 SYDVKM. The CDR3 here is CASSLPSGGANEQFF. The DNA of the CDR3 is TGTGCCAGCAGCCTCCCTAGCGGGGGGGCCAATGAGCAGTTCTTC.

In this sample, this clone turned up a few times. This rearrangement joins TRBV7-9 to TRBJ2-7; no reliable D call. This CDR3 comprises 14 residues. V was pared by 3 bases and J by 6 bases, with 15 bases between. Germline CDR1 and CDR2: SEHNR and FQNEAQ (reference sequence). The CDR3 is CASSFAAVAGEQYF. The CDR3 region has the DNA TGTGCCAGCAGCTTTGCCGCCGTGGCAGGCGAGCAGTACTTC.

The V call is TRBV21-1, the J call TRBJ1-1. TRBV21-1 is a documented pseudogene. CDR3 size: 14 residues. CDR3 loop: CASSNSGGPTEAFF. The CDR3 DNA follows: TGTGCCAGCAGCAACTCCGGGGGTCCTACTGAAGCTTTCTTT.

This chain connects TRBV5-1 to TRBJ2-5, with unresolved D. Germline V lookup: CDR1 SGHRS, CDR2 YFSETQ. V lost 4 bases and J 2 bases, leaving 9 bases between the germline ends. This CDR3 is 13 amino acids long. The CDR3 nucleotides are TGCGCCAGCAGCCCCGACATACAAGAGACCCAGTACTTC. It is translated as CASSPDIQETQYF.

J is TRBJ2-5 and V is TRBV19; 9 nucleotides match TRBD1. The germline gives CDR1 LNHDA, CDR2 SQIVND (reference sequence). This CDR3 has 16 amino acids. The ends lost 5 bases at V and 5 bases at J; junction bases unmatched: 12. The CDR3 region is CASSPTGGGNFETQYF. The CDR3 DNA is TGTGCCAGTAGTCCGACAGGGGGGGGCAATTTCGAGACCCAGTACTTC.

This clone turned up a few times. This chain links TRBV19 with TRBJ1-2; no firm D call. Trimming removed 2 bases from V and 2 bases from J, with 6 bases in between. CDR1 LNHDA and CDR2 SQIVND come from the germline V gene (reference sequence). The CDR3 length is 13 residues. This CDR3 is CASSISGNYGYTF. The CDR3 DNA reads as TGTGCCAGTAGTATAAGTGGCAACTATGGCTACACCTTC.

This rearrangement joins TRBV5-6 to TRBJ2-2; 11 bases fit TRBD2. Germline-derived CDR1 and CDR2 are SGHDT and YYEEEE. This CDR3 is 17 amino acids long. The ends lost 0 bases at V and 3 bases at J; junction bases unmatched: 4. The CDR3 DNA is TGTGCCAGCAGCTTGGGACTAGCGGGGTTATACACCGGGGAGCTGTTTTTT. As protein: CASSLGLAGLYTGELFF.

The chain is built from TRBV18 and TRBJ2-2, with D uncertain. V was pared by 3 bases and J by 0 bases, with 11 bases between. The CDR3 runs 16 residues. Germline CDR1 reads KGHSH; CDR2 reads LQKENI. CDR3 coding DNA: TGTGCCAGCTCACCCACGTCGCTAACGAACACCGGGGAGCTGTTTTTT. Amino acid sequence: CASSPTSLTNTGELFF.

The chain has TRBV27 and TRBJ2-7; 13 nucleotides line up with TRBD2. This CDR3 contains 14 residues. The germline CDR1 and CDR2 sequences are MNHEY and SMNVEV (reference sequence). V dropped 5 bases and J dropped 6; count of bases not matched to a gene: 4. The CDR3: CASSDRTSGGEQYF. The CDR3 bases are TGTGCCAGCAGTGACCGGACTAGCGGGGGCGAGCAGTACTTC.

The chain has TRBV4-1 and TRBJ1-5; a weak D match, TRBD1 (6 bases). The V end was cut by 1 base, the J end by 7 bases, with 17 bases between. The CDR3 loop spans 16 amino acids. In germline, CDR1 is MGHRA, CDR2 YSYEKL. DNA for the CDR3: TGCGCCAGCAGCCAAGCATTTGTGGGGGCACGGCAGCCCCAGCATTTT. Protein sequence: CASSQAFVGARQPQHF.

This chain connects TRBV18 to TRBJ1-1; D is possibly TRBD1 (5 bases). Trimming stripped 3 bases from V and 3 bases from J, with 11 bases between. CDR1 and CDR2 from the germline V gene are KGHSH and LQKENI. This CDR3 contains 14 residues. The CDR3 spells CASSPGRADTEAFF. The CDR3 DNA follows: TGTGCCAGCTCACCCGGCAGGGCCGACACTGAAGCTTTCTTT.

The chain joins TRBV9 to TRBJ2-1; D is possibly TRBD1 (6 bases). The germline V gene encodes CDR1 SGDLS and CDR2 YYNGEE. This CDR3 is 14 amino acids long. The V and J ends lost 3 bases and 5 bases respectively, with 12 bases between them. In DNA, the CDR3 is TGTGCCAGCAGCGCCCGGACAGAAGACAATGAGCAGTTCTTC. It specifies CASSARTEDNEQFF. Complete variable domain (other parts from reference TRBV9 and TRBJ2-1): DSGVTQTPKHLITATGQRVTLRCSPRSGDLSVYWYQQSLDQGLQFLIQYYNGEERAKGNILERFSAQQFPDLHSELNLSSLELGDSALYFCASSARTEDNEQFFGPGTRLTVL.

The chain carries TRBV4-1 and TRBJ2-2; D uncertain. Per the germline V gene, CDR1 is MGHRA and CDR2 is YSYEKL. The CDR3 spans 15 residues. V was trimmed by 2 bases and J by 5 bases, leaving 12 bases between them. CDR3 amino acids: CASSQMSRVTGELFF. For the CDR3, the DNA is TGCGCCAGCAGCCAAATGAGCCGGGTGACCGGGGAGCTGTTTTTT.

This sequence joins TRBV28 and TRBJ1-2, with 9 positions matching TRBD1. Germline trimming cut 4 bases from V and 8 bases from J; bases unmatched to any gene: 11. There are 15 residues in the CDR3. From germline, CDR1 is MDHEN and CDR2 SYDVKM. The CDR3 reads CASSSLGTGRRGYTF. The CDR3 DNA reads TGTGCCAGCAGTTCCCTCGGGACAGGGAGGCGGGGCTACACCTTC.

The V call is TRBV18, the J call TRBJ1-3; 7 bases align to TRBD1. The CDR3 is 18 residues long. The J segment lost 1 base and the V segment lost 2 bases, leaving 11 bases of the junction unmatched. Germline CDR1 is KGHSH and CDR2 is LQKENI. The CDR3 here is CASSPILTGYGSGNTIYF. CDR3 DNA sequence: TGTGCCAGCTCACCAATATTGACAGGGTACGGGTCTGGAAACACCATATATTTT. The whole variable domain, remainder taken from reference TRBV18 and TRBJ1-3, is NAGVMQNPRHLVRRRGQEARLRCSPMKGHSHVYWYRQLPEEGLKFMVYLQKENIIDESGMPKERFSAEFPKEGPSILRIQQVVRGDSAAYFCASSPILTGYGSGNTIYFGEGSWLTVV.